This is a list of T cell receptor beta chains from one sample in a study of cytomegalovirus exposure and HLA in healthy donors. Repertoires were generated with immunoSEQ multiplex PCR, while TCRdb's copy carries only in-frame clones and drops some. This table has approximately 140,000 clones, around 90% appearing once. What was sequenced was PBMCs. Every receptor here comes from a middle-aged woman in good health and CMV-seronegative. Both conserved end residues are part of each CDR3. A D gene is named only where the DNA matches it firmly. Expanded clones are given a class, and other clones once, few, many or no size at all.

j_gene,v_gene,abundance,d_gene,CDR3aa,CDR3nt
TRBJ2-2,TRBV5-6,NA,TRBD2,CASAGVAANTGELFF,TGTGCCAGCGCGGGGGTGGCGGCGAACACCGGGGAGCTGTTTTTT
TRBJ2-1,TRBV5-1,NA,NA,CASSLEDSIMGEQFF,TGCGCCAGCAGCTTGGAAGACAGCATTATGGGTGAGCAGTTCTTC
TRBJ1-6,TRBV7-2,NA,NA,CASRRANPNSPLHF,TGTGCCAGCAGGCGAGCTAACCCTAATTCACCCCTCCACTTT
TRBJ2-1,TRBV7-6,NA,TRBD2,CASSKSGSKPNEQFF,TGTGCCAGCAGCAAAAGCGGGAGTAAGCCCAATGAGCAGTTCTTC
TRBJ2-5,TRBV27,NA,TRBD2,CASPLEYREEGRRGRKTQYF,TGTGCCAGCCCCTTGGAGTACCGGGAGGAAGGGAGGAGGGGTAGGAAGACCCAGTACTTC
TRBJ1-5,TRBV6-5,NA,NA,CASSYGGRSNQPQHF,TGTGCCAGCAGTTACGGAGGCCGTAGCAATCAGCCCCAGCATTTT
TRBJ2-2,TRBV5-8,NA,TRBD2,CASSPRTSGYTGELFF,TGTGCCAGCAGCCCCCGGACTAGCGGATACACCGGGGAGCTGTTTTTT
TRBJ2-2,TRBV11-3,NA,NA,CASSSTSITGELFF,TGTGCCAGCAGCTCAACTAGCATTACCGGGGAGCTGTTTTTT
TRBJ1-3,TRBV2,NA,TRBD1,CASRPDRAGNTIYF,TGTGCCAGCAGGCCGGACAGGGCGGGAAACACCATATATTTT
TRBJ1-2,TRBV28,NA,NA,CASSLSRRYGYTF,TGTGCCAGCAGTTTGAGCCGTCGCTATGGCTACACCTTC
TRBJ1-2,TRBV7-2,NA,NA,CASSLDGGGVGYTF,TGTGCCAGCAGCTTAGACGGTGGGGGGGTTGGCTACACCTTC
TRBJ2-1,TRBV5-1,NA,TRBD2,CASSSELAGANEQFF,TGCGCCAGCAGCTCCGAACTAGCGGGAGCAAATGAGCAGTTCTTC
TRBJ2-7,TRBV6-1,NA,NA,CASSDIGARSYEQYF,TGTGCCAGCAGTGATATAGGGGCCCGTTCCTACGAGCAGTACTTC
TRBJ2-3,TRBV5-1,few,NA,CASSLDGGISTDTQYF,TGCGCCAGCAGCTTGGACGGCGGAATAAGCACAGATACGCAGTATTTT
TRBJ2-7,TRBV5-1,NA,NA,CASSLESGRVGYEQYF,TGCGCCAGCAGCTTGGAGTCAGGGCGTGTGGGCTACGAGCAGTACTTC
TRBJ1-3,TRBV28,NA,TRBD1,CASSLDRAGNTIYF,TGTGCCAGCAGTCTAGACAGGGCCGGAAACACCATATATTTT
TRBJ1-6,TRBV5-1,NA,TRBD1,CASSSAGGSSYNSPLHF,TGCGCCAGCAGCTCGGCAGGGGGGAGCTCCTATAATTCACCCCTCCACTTT
TRBJ2-1,TRBV5-1,NA,NA,CASRGQGSNNEQFF,TGCGCCAGCAGAGGGCAGGGGAGCAACAATGAGCAGTTCTTC
TRBJ2-3,TRBV7-6,NA,NA,CASSLAGVPLGTDTQYF,TGTGCCAGCAGCTTAGCGGGAGTTCCTCTAGGCACAGATACGCAGTATTTT
TRBJ2-1,TRBV5-1,NA,TRBD2,CASSLLAGVVGNEQFF,TGCGCCAGCAGCTTGCTAGCGGGAGTTGTCGGCAATGAGCAGTTCTTC
TRBJ1-1,TRBV5-1,NA,NA,CASSLTAGNTEAFF,TGCGCCAGCAGCTTGACAGCTGGGAACACTGAAGCTTTCTTT
TRBJ2-1,TRBV6-4,NA,TRBD2,CASSDSIAGVKFF,TGTGCCAGCAGTGACTCAATAGCGGGAGTGAAGTTCTTC
TRBJ2-1,TRBV7-3,NA,TRBD2,CASSASPAGGAGEQFF,TGTGCCAGCAGCGCAAGTCCAGCGGGAGGGGCGGGAGAGCAGTTCTTC
TRBJ1-3,TRBV7-9,once,NA,CASSFGTGSIYF,TGTGCCAGCAGCTTCGGAACAGGGTCCATATATTTT
TRBJ2-7,TRBV6-5,NA,TRBD2,CASSYSTTSGYEQYF,TGTGCCAGCAGTTACTCCACGACTAGCGGCTACGAGCAGTACTTC
TRBJ2-1,TRBV27,few,TRBD1,CASSLRGTGISYNEQFF,TGTGCCAGCAGTTTACGTGGGACAGGCATATCCTACAATGAGCAGTTCTTC
TRBJ2-7,TRBV6-1,few,NA,CASSEGGGAYYEQYF,TGTGCCAGCAGTGAAGGAGGGGGGGCCTACTACGAGCAGTACTTC
TRBJ1-2,TRBV7-9,NA,TRBD1,CASGGQGRIIYGYTF,TGTGCCAGCGGGGGACAGGGTAGAATCATTTATGGCTACACCTTC
TRBJ2-1,TRBV2,NA,NA,CASKGGLYSYNEQFF,TGTGCCAGCAAAGGCGGTCTCTACTCCTACAATGAGCAGTTCTTC
TRBJ2-6,TRBV5-1,NA,TRBD2,CASSPRRGLAGAPVSGANVLTF,TGCGCCAGCAGCCCACGAAGAGGACTAGCGGGAGCTCCGGTCTCTGGGGCCAACGTCCTGACTTTC
TRBJ2-1,TRBV7-2,NA,NA,CASSPGTPSYNEQFF,TGTGCCAGCAGCCCCGGGACACCTTCCTACAATGAGCAGTTCTTC
TRBJ1-2,TRBV11-2,NA,NA,CASSRDRNYGYTF,TGTGCCAGCAGCCGCGACAGGAACTATGGCTACACCTTC
TRBJ1-3,TRBV5-1,NA,NA,CASSLDTPSSGNTIYF,TGCGCCAGCAGCTTGGATACACCGTCCTCTGGAAACACCATATATTTT
TRBJ2-7,TRBV19,once,NA,CASSISGRYGRGAEQYF,TGTGCCAGTAGTATCTCCGGACGGTACGGGAGAGGAGCCGAGCAGTACTTC
TRBJ1-5,TRBV21-1,once,NA,CASSKVWKEGPGDLPQHF,TGTGCCAGCAGCAAAGTTTGGAAGGAGGGACCGGGGGATTTGCCCCAGCATTTT
TRBJ2-7,TRBV9,few,NA,CASSENDRSAYEQYF,TGTGCCAGCAGCGAAAATGACAGGTCCGCCTACGAGCAGTACTTC
TRBJ1-1,TRBV19,NA,NA,CASSIARYTEAFF,TGTGCCAGTAGTATTGCCAGGTACACTGAAGCTTTCTTT
TRBJ1-2,TRBV5-6,NA,NA,CASSPLGRANYGYTF,TGTGCCAGCAGCCCGTTGGGGAGGGCTAACTATGGCTACACCTTC
TRBJ2-5,TRBV7-9,NA,NA,CASSLDNFETQYF,TGTGCCAGCAGCTTAGATAACTTCGAGACCCAGTACTTC
TRBJ2-1,TRBV29-1,NA,TRBD2,CSVDPSTTSRGVF,TGCAGCGTTGACCCCTCCACGACTAGCCGGGGAGTCTTC
TRBJ2-3,TRBV6-5,few,TRBD2,CASSYFPAGADTQYF,TGTGCCAGCAGTTACTTCCCAGCGGGAGCCGATACGCAGTATTTT
TRBJ2-5,TRBV6-1,NA,NA,CASSEQLETQYF,TGTGCCAGCAGTGAGCAACTCGAGACCCAGTACTTC
TRBJ2-7,TRBV30,NA,TRBD2,CAWAGYSGSRGEQYF,TGTGCCTGGGCAGGCTATAGCGGGAGTAGGGGCGAGCAGTACTTC
TRBJ2-5,TRBV10-3,NA,NA,CAISEYSGEETQYF,TGTGCCATCAGTGAGTATAGCGGAGAAGAGACCCAGTACTTC
TRBJ2-7,TRBV27,NA,TRBD1,CASSFQGTGGPYEQYF,TGTGCCAGCAGTTTTCAAGGGACAGGGGGACCCTACGAGCAGTACTTC
TRBJ2-2,TRBV4-3,few,TRBD2,CASSQAWAGATGELFF,TGCGCCAGCAGCCAAGCATGGGCGGGAGCGACCGGGGAGCTGTTTTTT
TRBJ1-2,TRBV7-9,once,NA,CSSSPTTGIYGYTF,TGTTCCAGCAGCCCCACGACAGGAATCTATGGCTACACCTTC
TRBJ1-2,TRBV7-9,NA,NA,CASSLLWGGAYYGYTF,TGTGCCAGCAGCTTATTATGGGGGGGCGCATACTATGGCTACACCTTC